Sequencing of this T cell receptor (beta chain) was carried out in a study of blood T cell repertoires in COVID-19. Turning to the study itself: Samples representing acute and convalescent COVID-19 were sourced from the United States, Italy and Spain. T cells, B-cell-depleted T cells, or PBMCs supplied cDNA or gDNA.

In the original analysis: Scientists estimated how many nucleated cells there were by amplifying reference gene primers. Clones were read by immunoSEQ multiplex PCR, and TCRdb kept only the in-frame ones, dropping some. The V and J calls and clone size were taken over from that table, and D and trimming were inferred from the DNA. The table includes approximately 270,000 clones, 70% to 85% detected once. The CDR3 totals 13 residues. Trimming left V 5 bases short and J 0 bases short, with 8 bases between. About this clone: The same CDR3 also results from other DNA sequences found in this sample.

The chain has TRBV12-3 or TRBV12-4 and TRBJ2-7; D possibly corresponds to TRBD1 (6 bases). The TCR comes from a man older than 75 with acute or convalescent COVID-19. Sequencing was performed on peripheral blood. CDR3: CASSRTVSYEQYF. CDR3 nucleotides: TGTGCCAGCAGTCGGACAGTCTCCTACGAGCAGTACTTC.